The 23 T cell receptor beta chains reported below all come from one sample, sequenced in a study of CD4 and CD8 cells across lung adenocarcinoma regions. TCRdb passed the PCR reads through MiXCR, listing each CDR3 protein once. The repertoire holds roughly 20,000 distinct CDR3 sequences, around half seen once, with about 25% in the top ten. The sample consisted of CD8+ T cells from the center of a lung tumor. The receptors stem from a female donor with lung adenocarcinoma. The CD4 and CD8 labels of this study may be unreliable.

The chain carries TRBV12-3 or TRBV12-4 and TRBJ2-2; possible D gene TRBD1, 6 bases. The V end was cut by 4 bases, the J end by 3 bases, with 9 bases between. This CDR3 comprises 14 residues. The CDR3 sequence is CASSSNRDTGELFF. The CDR3 nucleotides read TGTGCCAGCAGTTCAAACAGGGACACCGGGGAGCTGTTTTTT.

This clonotype was observed a few times. The J gene is TRBJ1-1, the V gene TRBV6-1, with TRBD1 matching over 8 bases. Germline values: CDR1 MNHNS, CDR2 SASEGT. The trim removed 5 bases at V and 1 base at J, leaving 6 bases unmatched. There are 15 residues in the CDR3. The CDR3 DNA sequence: TGTGCCAGCAGTATGACGACAGGGGAGAACACTGAAGCTTTCTTT. It is translated as CASSMTTGENTEAFF.

The V gene is TRBV6-5, the J gene TRBJ2-2; D gene uncertain. V lost 4 bases to trimming and J lost 0 bases, with 6 bases between them. The CDR3 is made up of 14 amino acids. Germline loops: CDR1 MNHEY, CDR2 SVGAGI. CDR3 in DNA: TGTGCCAGCAGTTTAAAGGCGAACACCGGGGAGCTGTTTTTT. Amino acid sequence: CASSLKANTGELFF.

The chain has TRBV6-1 and TRBJ1-2; TRBD1 aligns across 9 bases. Per the germline V gene, CDR1 is MNHNS and CDR2 is SASEGT. The CDR3 is made up of 15 amino acids. The V segment lost 5 bases and the J segment 0 bases; nucleotides outside the gene matches: 4. The CDR3 loop is CASSRQGGANYGYTF. CDR3 in DNA: TGTGCCAGCAGTAGACAGGGGGGAGCTAACTATGGCTACACCTTC.

Ten or more counts support this clonotype. Here the CDR3 DNA reads TGCGCCAGCAGCCGGAGGGCGGTAGCGGGAGGGACCGGGGAGCTGTTTTTT. This encodes CASSRRAVAGGTGELFF. This chain links TRBV4-1 with TRBJ2-2; 11 bases agree with TRBD2. The junction had 9 bases not matched to a gene; V was cut back by 4 bases and J by 5 bases. Per the germline V gene, CDR1 is MGHRA and CDR2 is YSYEKL. There are 17 residues in the CDR3.

This clonotype was counted a few times. A much larger clone lies one base from this, so it may be a read error. The chain couples TRBV7-2 to TRBJ2-1, with D maybe TRBD2 (5 bases). This CDR3 comprises 14 residues. Germline values: CDR1 SGHTA, CDR2 FQGNSA. As DNA, the CDR3 is TGTGTCAGCAGCTTAGGCGACTATTTGAATGAGCAGTTCTTC. Its translation is CVSSLGDYLNEQFF.

CDR3 amino acids: CASSFYAAGDRYEQYF. The DNA for the CDR3 is TGTGCCAGCAGCTTTTACGCGGCCGGGGATCGGTACGAGCAGTACTTC. The chain combines TRBV7-2 with TRBJ2-1; possibly TRBD2 for D (5 bases). With the DNA end fitting TRBJ2-7 better, the J assignment may be wrong. CDR3 size: 16 residues. Germline CDR1 reads SGHTA; CDR2 reads FQGNSA.

As regards this clonotype: Germline is not matched at one junction end, which may reflect a read error. V is TRBV10-2 and J is TRBJ2-3; 7 bases line up with TRBD1. This CDR3 is built from 17 residues. Germline V lookup: CDR1 WSHSY, CDR2 SAAADI. The CDR3 bases are TGCGCCAGCAGTGCGGGGATAGGGGGCGGTGAGGCAGATACGCAGTACTTT. It yields the protein CASSAGIGGGEADTQYF.

CDR3 amino acids: CSFGTSGARGSYNEQFF. The CDR3 DNA reads TGCAGCTTTGGGACTAGCGGAGCGAGGGGTTCCTACAATGAGCAGTTCTTC. This chain links TRBV29-1 with TRBJ2-1; TRBD2 matches 11 bases. The CDR3 is made up of 17 amino acids. Germline V gene sequence: CDR1 SQVTM, CDR2 ANQGSEA. V lost 8 bases, J lost 1 base, and 13 bases stayed unmatched.

CDR3 sequence: CASRSPGKGYGYTF. The CDR3 DNA reads as TGTGCCAGCAGGTCGCCCGGAAAGGGCTATGGCTACACCTTC. This chain joins TRBV6-1 and TRBJ1-2; D is ambiguous. V was cut by 6 bases and J by 4 bases, with 15 bases left in between. Germline loops: CDR1 MNHNS, CDR2 SASEGT. This CDR3 is built from 14 residues.

This chain uses TRBV6-1 with TRBJ2-1; tentatively, D is TRBD1 (5 bases). Trimming cost V 5 bases and J 5 bases, with 13 bases left between them. The germline V gene has CDR1 MNHNS and CDR2 SASEGT. CDR3 length: 14 residues. CDR3 sequence: CASSSLPGNNEQFF. DNA for the CDR3: TGTGCCAGCAGTAGCCTCCCAGGGAACAATGAGCAGTTCTTC.

Points on this clonotype: Relative to the germline gene, one junction end is altered; a read error may explain this. J is TRBJ2-3 and V is TRBV7-2; no definite D call. The CDR3 runs 12 residues. From germline, CDR1 is SGHTA and CDR2 FQGNSA. The CDR3 is CAGRSGGDTQYF. CDR3 bases: TGTGCGGGCAGGTCCGGTGGAGATACGCAGTATTTC.

This chain's CDR3 is CASSGSSTDTQYF. CDR3 bases: TGTGCCAGTTCGGGGTCTAGCACAGATACGCAGTATTTT. The genes are TRBV6-4 and TRBJ2-3, with D possibly TRBD2 on 5 matching bases. The CDR3 covers 13 residues. Germline V CDR1 and CDR2: MRHNA, SNTAGT. V dropped 9 bases and J dropped 0 bases, with 10 bases sitting between them.

Concerning this clonotype itself: The junction differs from germline at one of its ends, possibly a read error. The J gene is TRBJ2-5, the V gene TRBV27; D not certain. The CDR3 has 11 residues. Germline loops: CDR1 MNHEY, CDR2 SMNVEV (reference sequence). The CDR3 loop is CGGGAQDTQYF. DNA for the CDR3: TGTGGCGGCGGTGCCCAAGATACCCAGTATTTC.

Notes on this clonotype: The junction shows a germline mismatch at one end, possibly a read error. The CDR3 loop reads CASRSGLGLKNTQYF. DNA for the CDR3: TGTGCCAGCAGGTCGGGGCTGGGACTCAAAAATACGCAGTACTTT. The chain couples TRBV27 to TRBJ2-3; D is possibly TRBD2 (6 bases). CDR1 MNHEY and CDR2 SMNVEV come from the germline V gene (reference sequence). The CDR3 totals 15 residues.

In its sample, this clonotype was seen many times. The chain carries TRBV4-1 and TRBJ2-4, with 13 bases matching TRBD2. V lost 2 bases, J lost 13 bases, and 2 bases stayed unmatched. Germline V CDR1 and CDR2: MGHRA, YSYEKL. The CDR3 is 13 amino acids. The CDR3 DNA reads TGCGCCAGCAGCCAATCGGGACTAGCGGGACAGTACTTC. Its protein product is CASSQSGLAGQYF.

This clonotype was detected once. This sequence joins TRBV6-1 and TRBJ2-5; 7 bases map to TRBD1. Germline trimming cut 7 bases from V and 2 bases from J; bases unmatched to any gene: 7. This CDR3 comprises 14 residues. From germline, CDR1 is MNHNS and CDR2 SASEGT. The CDR3 DNA is TGTGCCAGCACTAAGACGGGACAGCAAGAGACCCAGTACTTC. It encodes CASTKTGQQETQYF.

Remarks on this clonotype: At one of its ends the junction is not consistent with the germline gene, which may arise from a read error. The gene calls are TRBV7-2 and TRBJ2-3; D gene uncertain. The CDR3 is made up of 14 amino acids. From germline, CDR1 is SGHTA and CDR2 FQGNSA. This CDR3 reads CATSLAGSTDTQYF. The CDR3 DNA sequence: TGTGCCACCAGCTTAGCCGGGTCCACAGATACGCAGTATTTT.

The sample holds many counts of this clonotype. The V gene is TRBV12-3 or TRBV12-4, the J gene TRBJ1-2; D remains unclear. The V and J ends lost 6 bases and 0 bases respectively, with 5 bases between them. This CDR3 spans 12 amino acids. The CDR3 reads CASSTSNYGYTF. DNA for the CDR3: TGTGCCAGCAGCACATCTAACTATGGCTACACCTTC.

The chain has TRBV6-1 and TRBJ2-1; 10 nucleotides align to TRBD1. Trimming removed 3 bases from V and 8 bases from J; junction bases left unmatched: 4. The CDR3 covers 14 residues. Germline CDR1 MNHNS, CDR2 SASEGT. The CDR3 loop is CASSEGTGADEQFF. In nucleotides, the CDR3 is TGTGCCAGCAGTGAGGGGACAGGGGCGGATGAGCAGTTCTTC.

V is TRBV6-1 and J is TRBJ2-4; possible D gene TRBD2, 6 bases. The CDR3 totals 17 residues. Germline CDR1 reads MNHNS; CDR2 reads SASEGT. V was pared by 3 bases and J by 13 bases, with 28 bases between. CDR3 nucleotides: TGTGCCAGCAGTGAGGTACTGGGAGGCCGTGAACAAGAGTCCCAGTACTTC. It translates to CASSEVLGGREQESQYF.

The rearrangement links TRBV6-1 to TRBJ2-1; D is tentatively TRBD1 or TRBD2 (5 bases each). The DNA matches TRBJ2-4 better at its end, which makes the J call doubtful. This CDR3 has 13 residues. The germline gives CDR1 MNHNS, CDR2 SASEGT. CDR3 in amino acids: CASRTGPQAIQYF. As DNA, the CDR3 is TGTGCCAGCAGGACGGGACCCCAGGCTATTCAGTACTTC.

The chain couples TRBV27 to TRBJ2-4; weak D call: TRBD1 (6 bases). The CDR3 has 13 amino acids. The V and J ends lost 8 bases and 13 bases respectively, with 21 bases between them. CDR1 and CDR2 from the germline V gene are MNHEY and SMNVEV (reference sequence). CDR3 loop: CASGGRLLEIQYF. DNA of the CDR3: TGTGCCAGCGGGGGCCGGTTACTAGAGATCCAGTACTTC.